In its sample, the clone carrying this T cell receptor (beta chain) was seen once. The antigen remains undetermined. Germline CDR1 reads MGHRA; CDR2 reads YSYEKL. V was pared by 2 bases and J by 4 bases, with 3 bases between. The CDR3 extends over 13 amino acids. This entry comes from a study of shared clonotypes between healthy human individuals. Turning to the study itself: In total, the donors were a couple of women and a few men aged 18 to 49. Overall study results and limits: Across four donors, naive CD4 shared roughly 5%, naive CD8 over 3%, memory CD4 2.3%, memory CD8 0.35% to 0.5%.

In the naive CD8 group, cells lacked CD45RO and were positively selected for CCR7, so terminally differentiated effector memory CD45RA+ cells were left out. Every donor was a Caucasian adult from Nashville, Tennessee. The data were produced by immunoSEQ multiplex PCR, yet TCRdb's version contains in-frame clones alone and is incomplete. Of around 2,100,000 clones in the sample, around 96% were seen once. The rearrangement links TRBV4-1 to TRBJ2-6; D gene ambiguous. The receptor's source is a man aged 18 to 35 in good health. Material for sequencing was naive CD8+ T cells sorted from blood. The CDR3 spells CASSQRGANVLTF. CDR3 nucleotides: TGCGCCAGCAGCCAAAGAGGGGCCAACGTCCTGACTTTC.